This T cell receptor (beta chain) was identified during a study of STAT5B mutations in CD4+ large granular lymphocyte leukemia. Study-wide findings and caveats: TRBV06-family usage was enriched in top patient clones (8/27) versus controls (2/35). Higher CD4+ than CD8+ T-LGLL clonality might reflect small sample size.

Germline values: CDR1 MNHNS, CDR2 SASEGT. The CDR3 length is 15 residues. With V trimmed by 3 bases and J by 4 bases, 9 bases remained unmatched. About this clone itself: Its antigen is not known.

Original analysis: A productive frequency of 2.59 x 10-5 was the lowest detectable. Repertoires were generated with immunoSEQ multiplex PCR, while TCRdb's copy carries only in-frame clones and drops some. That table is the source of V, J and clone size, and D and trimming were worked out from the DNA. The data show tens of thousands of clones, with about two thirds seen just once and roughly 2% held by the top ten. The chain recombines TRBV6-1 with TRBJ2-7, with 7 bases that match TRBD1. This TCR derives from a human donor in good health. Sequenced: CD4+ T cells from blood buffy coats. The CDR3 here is CASSEQRQGPYEQYF. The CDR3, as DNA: TGTGCCAGCAGTGAGCAGAGACAGGGACCTTACGAGCAGTACTTC.